The rows below give T cell receptor beta chains drawn from one sample of a study of cytomegalovirus exposure and HLA in healthy donors. Sequencing used immunoSEQ multiplex PCR; TCRdb keeps in-frame clones, though not all of them. The sample contains hundreds of thousands of clones, around 87% of which appear only once. The specimen sequenced was PBMCs. All receptors come from a woman between 18 and 30 years old in good health and CMV-seropositive. CDR3s leave out the opening cysteine and the closing phenylalanine or tryptophan. Fields, in order: V gene, J gene, CDR3 protein.

v_gene: TRBV4-1; j_gene: TRBJ1-2; CDR3aa: ASSQAPADAGYGYT
v_gene: TRBV28; j_gene: TRBJ2-5; CDR3aa: ASSSGPKRLQETQY
v_gene: TRBV28; j_gene: TRBJ2-1; CDR3aa: ASSLTQAEQF
v_gene: TRBV6-5; j_gene: TRBJ1-2; CDR3aa: ASSAGGDGYT
v_gene: TRBV10-1; j_gene: TRBJ2-7; CDR3aa: ASSRGVGYEQY
v_gene: TRBV5-1; j_gene: TRBJ1-4; CDR3aa: ASSALLRDRAGQLF
v_gene: TRBV28; j_gene: TRBJ1-2; CDR3aa: ASRGGGKANYGYT
v_gene: TRBV7-9; j_gene: TRBJ2-7; CDR3aa: ASSITTYEQY
v_gene: TRBV25-1; j_gene: TRBJ1-3; CDR3aa: ASSESGRGKSTIY
v_gene: TRBV27; j_gene: TRBJ2-4; CDR3aa: ASSFNRGLWNIQY
v_gene: TRBV15; j_gene: TRBJ2-1; CDR3aa: ATSRDYPQAGADHNEQF
v_gene: TRBV9; j_gene: TRBJ2-1; CDR3aa: ASSVGPGWGGRTGGEQF
v_gene: TRBV28; j_gene: TRBJ2-3; CDR3aa: ASSSLIAGVEKADTQY
v_gene: TRBV5-6; j_gene: TRBJ1-5; CDR3aa: ASSPGGANQPQH
v_gene: TRBV29-1; j_gene: TRBJ1-1; CDR3aa: SVATRTGAEAF
v_gene: TRBV9; j_gene: TRBJ2-1; CDR3aa: ASREAHEQF
v_gene: TRBV7-8; j_gene: TRBJ2-7; CDR3aa: ASTVAGGGLYEQY
v_gene: TRBV5-1; j_gene: TRBJ1-2; CDR3aa: ASSLGQGYT
v_gene: TRBV25-1; j_gene: TRBJ2-7; CDR3aa: ASSPGSSYEQY
v_gene: TRBV28; j_gene: TRBJ1-2; CDR3aa: ASRGQGHYGYT
v_gene: TRBV9; j_gene: TRBJ2-7; CDR3aa: ASSVDGQGNYEQY
v_gene: TRBV19; j_gene: TRBJ1-1; CDR3aa: ASSFGTQNTEAF
v_gene: TRBV6-1; j_gene: TRBJ2-7; CDR3aa: ASSEEAGFLEQY
v_gene: TRBV6-5; j_gene: TRBJ2-1; CDR3aa: ASSRQGAKNEQF
v_gene: TRBV18; j_gene: TRBJ2-7; CDR3aa: ASSPGGRGYEQY
v_gene: TRBV9; j_gene: TRBJ2-3; CDR3aa: ASSATSGVADTQY
v_gene: TRBV6-5; j_gene: TRBJ2-2; CDR3aa: ASRRTGVNTGELF
v_gene: TRBV6-1; j_gene: TRBJ2-3; CDR3aa: ASSWTGISTDTQY
v_gene: TRBV5-4; j_gene: TRBJ2-1; CDR3aa: ASSSALARSYNEQF